This T cell receptor (beta chain) was observed in a study of T cells in Graves' hyperthyroidism and ophthalmopathy (dated by TCRdb to about 2019). At the level of the whole study: Peripheral blood was collected at initial diagnosis, before any treatment. A discovery cohort of about a hundred patients, approximately 44 with Graves' ophthalmopathy and over 55 with stable Graves' hyperthyroidism, was used to find distinguishing TCR V-J signatures. Whether ophthalmopathy could be predicted prospectively was tested in an independent validation cohort made up of under 20 hyperthyroidism patients plus 17 patients who later progressed to ophthalmopathy. The roughly 94 discovery patients were randomly split 7:3 into training and test sets. Thyroid tissue and blood T-cell repertoires from six Graves' hyperthyroidism patients were also compared in the study. Following sampling, methimazole starting at 30 mg daily was given to hyperthyroidism patients, and high-dose intravenous methylprednisolone was given to ophthalmopathy patients. The paper reports TCR Vbeta CDR3 sequencing of about 140 peripheral blood samples: under 45 ophthalmopathy, over 70 hyperthyroidism and about 17 progressor patients.

Moderately to severely active disease, a Clinical Activity Score of at least 3, a NOSPECS grade of at least 4, and a duration under 3 months were present in ophthalmopathy patients. Any patient with an uncontrolled infection, another autoimmune disease, pregnancy or lactation was excluded. Diagnoses relied on clinical symptoms, serum thyroxine and TRAb, thyroid ultrasound and orbital computed tomography. PBMCs were separated from over 9 ml of fresh peripheral blood using Ficoll-Paque density gradient centrifugation. Trizol reagent was used to extract total RNA, and RNA quality was then checked on an Agilent 2100 Bioanalyzer. As regards this clonotype: Its antigen target is currently unknown. Base qualities are missing; no much larger clone stands one base away.

Amplification of TCR beta CDR3 regions was carried out from RNA transcripts. For the first round of RT-PCR on the TCR CDR3, the HTBI primer set was used together with the Qiagen OneStep RT-PCR kit. A second multiplex PCR round built the libraries, followed by size selection and purification. Paired-end sequencing of the libraries was performed with 100 bp reads on an Illumina HiSeq2000. Turning to the authors' computational methods: Raw data were processed with SOAPnuke, discarding reads with adapters, uncalled bases, mean Phred below 15, or no exact constant-primer or identifier match. High-quality paired reads were merged using COPE v1.2.5, and each unique nucleotide sequence was defined as a clonotype. Clonotypes were aligned to IMGT TRBV, TRBD and TRBJ reference segments using MiTCR v1.1. The analysis included only V-J combinations with a frequency above 0.0001, which together covered approximately 99% of the repertoires. A TCS score was defined as the ratio between F50 (clonal expansion) and ExV (chaos), using BLOSUM62-based TCRdist between CDR3 peptides within each V-J. Welch's t-statistics and random forest reduced roughly 500 V-J features to 13, which were used in a naive Bayes classifier (R e1071). The public reads were reanalyzed by TCRdb: fastp trimming at Q25, MiXCR alignment, in-frame beta chains only. A single entry per CDR3 protein holds the most common genes and DNA from its merged rows. TCRdb, not the original authors, processed these V and J calls. For this sample the table gives around 490,000 distinct CDR3 sequences, of which 15% to 20% were detected only once. The ten biggest clones cover approximately 48% of the sample.

Results the study describes overall, beyond this receptor: Blood samples also contained most of the expanded thyroid clonotypes (frequency above 0.001), which suggests that blood repertoires may reflect thyroid immune responses. A model built on a 13 V-J signature distinguished ophthalmopathy from stable hyperthyroidism, reaching 85% to 90% sensitivity and under 84% specificity in cross-validation and 80%/75% in testing. During validation, the model predicted progression to ophthalmopathy a median of roughly 7.1 months ahead of onset, with around 65% sensitivity and 72% to 85% specificity. No statistical method was used to fix the sample size in advance, and group allocation was not hidden from the investigators.

Specimen: blood. This receptor was obtained from a man aged 40-55 years with Graves' ophthalmopathy.

CDR3 region: CASSFSGTSKNIQYF. The nucleotide sequence is TGTGCCAGCAGCTTCTCCGGGACCTCCAAAAACATTCAGTACTTC. The chain uses TRBV11-3 and TRBJ2-4, with the D assignment possibly TRBD1 or TRBD2, given 5 matching bases for each. The CDR3 runs 15 residues from the cysteine to the phenylalanine. Only the CDR3 part of the read is kept: 45 bases, read in frame from the first base. Deletion took 3 bases off V and 2 bases off J, with a span of 11 bases between the germline ends. The germline V gene provides CDR1 SGHNT and CDR2 YENEEA.